These 15 T cell receptor beta chains share one sample of origin, sequenced in a study of blood T cells in healthy people across ages. A sample-barcoded 5' primer and a J-beta primer mix were used in a second PCR of roughly 7 to 11 cycles. TCRdb itself ran the 5' RACE reads through MiXCR, one entry per CDR3 protein. The sample contains fewer than 2,000,000 distinct CDR3 sequences, 30% to 35% of which appear only once. Input material: blood. These receptors all stem from a woman in her twenties or thirties in good health.

With respect to this clonotype: The junction departs from the called germline gene at one end, perhaps through a read error. J is TRBJ2-3 and V is TRBV28; D is unclear. Per germline, CDR1 MDHEN and CDR2 SYDVKM. The CDR3 spans 17 residues. The CDR3 DNA is TGTGCCGGCAGTTTATCCAGGACCCTTCTGTCCCGGGATACGCAGTATTTT. This gives the protein CAGSLSRTLLSRDTQYF.

The genes are TRBV10-1 and TRBJ2-1; 9 bases are a match to TRBD2. CDR3 length: 14 amino acids. Germline CDR1 WNHNN, CDR2 SYGVQD (reference sequence). V gave up 4 bases and J gave up 8 bases; unmatched junction bases: 6. CDR3 protein: CASSAAGGSDEQFF. CDR3 in DNA: TGCGCCAGCAGTGCGGCGGGGGGGTCGGATGAGCAGTTCTTC.

This rearrangement joins TRBV14 to TRBJ2-5; D ambiguous. CDR3 length: 15 amino acids. Per the germline V gene, CDR1 is SGHDN and CDR2 is FVKESK. Trimming pared 0 bases from V and 3 bases from J, leaving 11 bases between. Written as DNA, the CDR3 is TGTGCCAGCAGCCAAGATCTGCTTAAGAAAGAGACCCAGTACTTC. This encodes CASSQDLLKKETQYF.

The chain couples TRBV10-1 to TRBJ2-5; no definite D call. The J call may not be correct, given that the DNA end is closer to TRBJ2-7. CDR1 WNHNN and CDR2 SYGVQD come from the germline V gene (reference sequence). The CDR3 spans 15 residues. This CDR3 is CASSESIGSDYEQYF. CDR3 DNA: TGCGCCAGCAGTGAGTCGATAGGGTCGGACTACGAGCAGTACTTC.

This clonotype turned up a few times. The rearrangement joins TRBV13 to TRBJ2-7; the match to TRBD1 covers 11 bases. V shed 5 bases, J shed 4 bases, and the junction held 7 bases outside the gene matches. This CDR3 is 15 amino acids long. CDR1 is PRHDT, CDR2 FYEKMQ, per germline (reference sequence). CDR3 amino acids: CASSRTGQGEYEQYF. CDR3 nucleotides: TGTGCCAGCAGCCGGACGGGACAGGGGGAGTACGAGCAGTACTTC.

This clonotype was found many times. This chain links TRBV7-2 with TRBJ2-1; D might be TRBD2 (6 bases). Trimming took 4 bases from V and 8 from J, leaving 21 bases between them. CDR1 is SGHTA, CDR2 FQGNSA, per germline. The CDR3 has 16 amino acids. As DNA, the CDR3 is TGTGCCAGCAGCTCCACCAACCTTTGGGACTTCGATGAGCAGTTCTTC. Amino acid sequence: CASSSTNLWDFDEQFF. The whole variable domain, remainder taken from reference TRBV7-2 and TRBJ2-1, is GAGVSQSPSNKVTEKGKDVELRCDPISGHTALYWYRQSLGQGLEFLIYFQGNSAPDKSGLPSDRFSAERTGGSVSTLTIQRTQQEDSAVYLCASSSTNLWDFDEQFFGPGTRLTVL.

This rearrangement joins TRBV24-1 to TRBJ2-2; 7 positions agree with TRBD1. The trim removed 4 bases at V and 2 bases at J, leaving 9 bases unmatched. The CDR3 is 17 amino acids. Germline CDR1 reads KGHDR; CDR2 reads SFDVKD. The CDR3 coding sequence is TGTGCCACCAGTGAAAACCTTGACAGGGTTAACACCGGGGAGCTGTTTTTT. Its protein product is CATSENLDRVNTGELFF.

This clonotype has a handful of counts. This rearrangement joins TRBV7-9 to TRBJ1-6; D perhaps matches TRBD1 (5 bases). The CDR3 totals 14 residues. Germline lookup yields CDR1 SEHNR and CDR2 FQNEAQ (reference sequence). Trimming stripped 5 bases from V and 9 bases from J, with 14 bases between. The CDR3 here is CASSPAGEGSPLHF. In nucleotides, the CDR3 is TGTGCCAGCAGCCCCGCGGGGGAAGGTTCACCCCTCCACTTT. The full variable domain, with the rest looked up from reference TRBV7-9 and TRBJ1-6, is DTGVSQNPRHKITKRGQNVTFRCDPISEHNRLYWYRQTLGQGPEFLTYFQNEAQLEKSRLLSDRFSAERPKGSFSTLEIQRTEQGDSAMYLCASSPAGEGSPLHFGNGTRLTVT.

This clonotype was observed a few times. This chain connects TRBV9 to TRBJ2-3, with 10 bases identical to TRBD2. CDR3 length: 18 residues. The trim removed 0 bases at V and 1 base at J, leaving 8 bases unmatched. CDR1 and CDR2 (germline): SGDLS, YYNGEE. CDR3 sequence (DNA): TGTGCCAGCAGCGTAGGGTTCCATACTAGCGGGGGCACAGATACGCAGTATTTT. The encoded protein is CASSVGFHTSGGTDTQYF.

The rearrangement joins TRBV5-1 to TRBJ1-2, with unresolved D. Germline-derived CDR1 and CDR2 are SGHRS and YFSETQ. This CDR3 is built from 14 residues. Trimming took 0 bases from V and 6 from J, leaving 12 bases between them. CDR3 in DNA: TGCGCCAGCAGCTTGGCCCAGGCGGGAGATGGCTACACCTTC. Protein sequence: CASSLAQAGDGYTF. Looking up the rest from reference TRBV5-1 and TRBJ1-2 gives the full variable domain: KAGVTQTPRYLIKTRGQQVTLSCSPISGHRSVSWYQQTPGQGLQFLFEYFSETQRNKGNFPGRFSGRQFSNSRSEMNVSTLELGDSALYLCASSLAQAGDGYTFGSGTRLTVV.

The chain combines TRBV4-2 with TRBJ1-1; 10 nucleotides line up with TRBD1. This CDR3 has 17 residues. Losses at the gene ends were 4 bases for V and 0 bases for J; bases not matched to a gene: 8. Per the germline V gene, CDR1 is LGHNA and CDR2 is YNFKEQ. CDR3 nucleotide sequence: TGTGCCAGCAGCCTGGGGACAGGGGCTGGCATGAACACTGAAGCTTTCTTT. This sequence encodes CASSLGTGAGMNTEAFF.

The chain joins TRBV6-1 to TRBJ2-7; perhaps TRBD2 as D (7 bases). The CDR3 sequence is 14 residues long. Trimming cost V 4 bases and J 2 bases, with 12 bases left between them. Germline values: CDR1 MNHNS, CDR2 SASEGT. CDR3 protein: CASSAGGTPYEQYF. The CDR3 nucleotides read TGTGCCAGCAGTGCCGGGGGGACACCCTACGAGCAGTACTTC.

This rearrangement joins TRBV27 to TRBJ2-7; D may be TRBD2 (6 bases). V was shortened by 4 bases and J by 2 bases, with 15 bases between the two germline ends. The germline gives CDR1 MNHEY, CDR2 SMNVEV (reference sequence). CDR3 length: 15 residues. The CDR3 bases are TGTGCCAGCAGTTATCAGGGACTGGAACCCTACGAGCAGTACTTC. Translation gives CASSYQGLEPYEQYF.

This clonotype turned up a few times. The chain is built from TRBV5-5 and TRBJ2-4, with no clear D. Trimming pared 2 bases from V and 0 bases from J, leaving 6 bases between. This CDR3 contains 14 residues. Germline CDR1 is SGHKS and CDR2 is YYEKEE (reference sequence). CDR3 DNA sequence: TGTGCCAGCAGCTTCGGTGTAGCCAAAAACATTCAGTACTTC. Translated: CASSFGVAKNIQYF.

This clonotype was counted a few times. The chain recombines TRBV10-2 with TRBJ1-1, with D possibly TRBD1 on 5 matching bases. Trimming left V 3 bases short and J 6 bases short, with 8 bases between. CDR1 is WSHSY and CDR2 is SAAADI in the germline V gene. The CDR3 has 12 residues. The CDR3 DNA reads TGCGCCAGCAGTGACGGGGCTGCTGAAGCTTTCTTT. Protein sequence: CASSDGAAEAFF.